One sample yielded the 13 T cell receptor beta chains listed below, sequenced in a study of blood T cell repertoires in COVID-19. Repertoires were generated with immunoSEQ multiplex PCR, while TCRdb's copy carries only in-frame clones and drops some. The sample includes roughly 160,000 clones, 90% of them seen just once. The sequenced material came from peripheral blood. The origin of the receptors is a man aged 45-65 years with acute or convalescent COVID-19.

The chain combines TRBV3-1 (or the pseudogene TRBV3-2) with TRBJ2-6, with 7 bases identical to TRBD1. CDR3 size: 16 residues. Germline V gene lookup returns CDR1 LGHDT and CDR2 YNNKEL (reference sequence). Losses at the gene ends were 1 base for V and 2 bases for J; bases not matched to a gene: 2. DNA of the CDR3: TGTGCCAGCAGCCAAGCAGGGGGAACTGGGGCCAACGTCCTGACTTTC. Protein sequence: CASSQAGGTGANVLTF.

V and J are TRBV5-5 and TRBJ2-3; 8 positions agree with TRBD1. V gave up 0 bases and J gave up 2 bases; unmatched junction bases: 5. The germline CDR1 and CDR2 sequences are SGHKS and YYEKEE (reference sequence). The CDR3 spans 16 residues. The CDR3 loop is CASSLGQGYSTDTQYF. CDR3 bases: TGTGCCAGCAGCTTGGGACAGGGGTATTCCACAGATACGCAGTATTTT.

A remark on this clone: The same CDR3 can be traced to other DNA sequences in this sample. CDR3 region: CASSERGTDTQYF. The CDR3 DNA reads TGCGCCAGCAGTGAGCGGGGTACAGATACGCAGTATTTT. The chain uses TRBV10-1 and TRBJ2-3; D is possibly TRBD2 (5 bases). Trimming pared 2 bases from V and 3 bases from J, leaving 6 bases between. CDR1 is WNHNN and CDR2 is SYGVQD in the germline V gene (reference sequence). The CDR3 contains 13 residues.

V is TRBV28 and J is TRBJ1-4; maybe TRBD1 (6 bases). The CDR3 consists of 16 residues. V shed 5 bases and J shed 2 bases, with 15 bases lying between them. Germline CDR1 is MDHEN and CDR2 is SYDVKM. The CDR3 DNA follows: TGTGCCAGCAGTCCCCCCCCAGGGGCTACTAATGAAAAACTGTTTTTT. It translates to CASSPPPGATNEKLFF.

This rearrangement joins TRBV6-2 or TRBV6-3 to TRBJ2-7, with D unresolved. Trimming took off 0 bases at V and 2 bases at J, with 8 bases between the two ends. CDR1 MNHEY and CDR2 SVGEGT come from the germline V gene. The CDR3 loop spans 14 amino acids. The CDR3 coding sequence is TGTGCCAGCAGTTACTCGAGCAGCGCCTACGAGCAGTACTTC. Translated, it gives CASSYSSSAYEQYF.

V usage is TRBV4-1 and J usage is TRBJ1-1; the D is unclear. Trimming cost V 1 base and J 11 bases, with 20 bases left between them. CDR1 is MGHRA, CDR2 YSYEKL, per germline. This CDR3 contains 15 residues. CDR3 region: CASSQGGKLPTRAFF. The CDR3 nucleotides are TGCGCCAGCAGCCAAGGAGGAAAACTGCCAACTCGGGCTTTCTTT.

The chain employs TRBV15 and TRBJ1-1; D perhaps matches TRBD1 (5 bases). V lost 5 bases and J lost 10, with 17 bases in between. This CDR3 has 13 amino acids. Germline V gene sequence: CDR1 LNHNV, CDR2 YYDKDF (reference sequence). The DNA of the CDR3 is TGTGCCACCAGCCCCACGGGGGGTGGGGGAGCTTTCTTT. This translates into CATSPTGGGGAFF.

V usage is TRBV19 and J usage is TRBJ2-5; D might be TRBD1 (5 bases). The CDR3 runs 12 residues. Trimming shortened V by 3 bases and J by 3 bases, and 5 bases separated the two germline ends. Germline V gene sequence: CDR1 LNHDA, CDR2 SQIVND (reference sequence). CDR3 nucleotide sequence: TGTGCCAGTAGTATGACAGAAGAGACCCAGTACTTC. Its translation is CASSMTEETQYF.

The rearrangement joins TRBV3-1 (or the pseudogene TRBV3-2) to TRBJ2-1; 8 bases are shared with TRBD1. The CDR3 extends over 12 amino acids. V dropped 0 bases and J dropped 16; count of bases not matched to a gene: 5. CDR1 LGHDT and CDR2 YNNKEL come from the germline V gene (reference sequence). For the CDR3, the DNA is TGTGCCAGCAGCCAAGAGGGACAGGCAGGATTCTTC. This gives the protein CASSQEGQAGFF.

The V call is TRBV18, the J call TRBJ2-7; 11 bases map to TRBD1. Germline values: CDR1 KGHSH, CDR2 LQKENI. With V trimmed by 0 bases and J by 6 bases, 10 bases remained unmatched. This CDR3 is 17 amino acids long. The CDR3 DNA is TGTGCCAGCTCACCACCTTCCGGACAGGGGGCGATTGGCGAGCAGTACTTC. Translating gives CASSPPSGQGAIGEQYF.

V and J are TRBV18 and TRBJ1-1, with D tentatively TRBD1 (6 bases). Germline lookup yields CDR1 KGHSH and CDR2 LQKENI. The V end was cut by 2 bases, the J end by 1 base, with 17 bases between. The CDR3 is made up of 17 amino acids. The CDR3 region is CASSPLVQGRTNTEAFF. The CDR3, as DNA: TGTGCCAGCTCACCATTAGTACAGGGACGGACGAACACTGAAGCTTTCTTT.

The rearrangement joins TRBV18 to TRBJ2-5; possibly TRBD2 for D (6 bases). Trimming stripped 3 bases from V and 5 bases from J, with 10 bases between. The CDR3 runs to 13 residues. The germline V gene has CDR1 KGHSH and CDR2 LQKENI. The CDR3 DNA follows: TGTGCCAGCTCACCGAGCAGCGGGGAGACCCAGTACTTC. This codes for CASSPSSGETQYF.

This chain connects TRBV7-6 to TRBJ2-5; perhaps TRBD2 as D (6 bases). In germline, CDR1 is SGHVS, CDR2 FNYEAQ. The CDR3 is 17 amino acids. Between the trimmed V and J ends, which lost 4 bases and 0 bases, there was a span of 18 bases. CDR3 in DNA: TGTGCCAGCAGCTACCGGGGCGGGAATAGGTACCAAGAGACCCAGTACTTC. This sequence encodes CASSYRGGNRYQETQYF.